Listed below are T cell receptor beta chains from one sample, sequenced in a study of Graves' ophthalmopathy and Graves' hyperthyroidism. One entry per CDR3 protein, called by TCRdb with MiXCR from the multiplex PCR reads. This table has just over 400,000 distinct CDR3 sequences, over 20% appearing once. The sequenced sample was peripheral blood. The receptors were gathered from a woman between 18 and 29 years old with stable Graves' hyperthyroidism. Each CDR3 is given without its conserved first and last residue. The D gene is left open where the match is weak. Where a row states a size, it is once, few, many or the class of an expanded clone; other rows omit it.

- TRBV20-1 many SAALAEPYEQY
TRBD1 TRBV20-1 many SAKRTGVVETQY
- TRBV20-1 many SASGTGENTEAF
- TRBV9 few ASSGYNTGELF
TRBD1 TRBV7-8 many ASSLRPDRGRGGYT
- TRBV5-1 many ASSRDGNTEAF
TRBD1 TRBV7-9 many ASSSPTGGEETQY
- TRBV11-1 many ASSSYRVTEAF
- TRBV29-1 many SSGQPNTEAF
TRBD1 TRBV18 few ASAIRGPYEQY
TRBD2 TRBV11-2 many ASSLDPGGSSYEQY
TRBD2 TRBV19 many ASSIQSGRDGELF
TRBD1 TRBV6-2/TRBV6-3 many ASSPQGAHLYGYT
- TRBV19 many ASSSDGGEAF
- TRBV27 - ANSLGGGTRRTYELY
- TRBV28 many ASSERTLSSYEQY
- TRBV11-1 many ASSKDTINTGELF
TRBD1 TRBV2 many ASIPTGVNTEAF
- TRBV6-5 many ASSSLGQLYGYT
- TRBV12-3/TRBV12-4 many ASSLLRTGELF
- TRBV28 few ASSLGALGGRGVGSGYT
- TRBV10-3 - AISECSGGPLEQY
- TRBV19 many ASSMSQGTNIQY
- TRBV6-2/TRBV6-3 - ASSYDAEEETQY
- TRBV2 - ASIGTGRETQY
- TRBV6-1 many ASPSSLGREAF
TRBD1 TRBV6-2/TRBV6-3 - ASAEGQVEEQY
- TRBV24-1 once ATRLADTQY
- TRBV3-1 - ASSHWWHPNTEAF
TRBD2 TRBV12-3/TRBV12-4 many ASSSTSEGGELF
- TRBV6-5 many ASSYSAGQETQY
- TRBV6-2/TRBV6-3 many ASSYLPGGTEAF
- TRBV2 - ASNPRESTYEQY
- TRBV28 many ASSLPTGAAYQPQH
- TRBV3-1 many ASSQESLRPYEQY
TRBD2 TRBV6-5 many ASSYGASGRYEQY
- TRBV19 many ATGTVYEQY
TRBD2 TRBV7-2 many ASSLAASGIQEAQY
- TRBV7-2 many ASSLALYDIKY
TRBD1 TRBV7-2 - ASSQGQGNSPLH
- TRBV6-2/TRBV6-3 many ASSYRRGDQPQH
- TRBV6-1 many ASRDDENTEAF